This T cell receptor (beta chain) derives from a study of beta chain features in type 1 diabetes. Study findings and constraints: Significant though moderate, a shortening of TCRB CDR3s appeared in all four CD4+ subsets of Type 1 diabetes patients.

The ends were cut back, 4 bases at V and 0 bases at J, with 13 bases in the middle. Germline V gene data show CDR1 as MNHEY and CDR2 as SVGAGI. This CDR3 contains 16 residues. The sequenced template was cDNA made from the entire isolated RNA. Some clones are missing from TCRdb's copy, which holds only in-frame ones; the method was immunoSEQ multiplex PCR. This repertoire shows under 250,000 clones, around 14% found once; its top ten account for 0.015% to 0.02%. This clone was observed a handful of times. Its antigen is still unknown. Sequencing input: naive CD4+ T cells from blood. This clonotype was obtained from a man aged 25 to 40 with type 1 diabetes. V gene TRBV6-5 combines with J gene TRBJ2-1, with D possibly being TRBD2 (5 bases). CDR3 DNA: TGTGCCAGCAGTTCTCGGACTCGGACCTCCTACAATGAGCAGTTCTTC. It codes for CASSSRTRTSYNEQFF.